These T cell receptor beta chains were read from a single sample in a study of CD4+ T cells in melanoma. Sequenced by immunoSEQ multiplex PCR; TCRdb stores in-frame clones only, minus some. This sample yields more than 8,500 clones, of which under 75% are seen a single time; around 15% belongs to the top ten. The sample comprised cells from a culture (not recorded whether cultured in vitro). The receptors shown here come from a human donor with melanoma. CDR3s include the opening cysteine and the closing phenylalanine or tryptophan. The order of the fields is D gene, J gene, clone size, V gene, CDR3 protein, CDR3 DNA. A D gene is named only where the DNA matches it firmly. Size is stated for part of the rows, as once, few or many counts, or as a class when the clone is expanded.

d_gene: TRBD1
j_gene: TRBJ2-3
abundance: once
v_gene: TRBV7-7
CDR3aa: CASSVGTVSTDTQYF
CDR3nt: TGTGCTAGCAGCGTCGGGACAGTTAGCACAGATACGCAGTATTTT

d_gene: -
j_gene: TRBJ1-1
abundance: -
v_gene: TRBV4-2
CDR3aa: CASSLRSTNTEAFF
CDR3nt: TGTGCCAGCAGCTTGAGGTCTACGAACACTGAAGCTTTCTTT

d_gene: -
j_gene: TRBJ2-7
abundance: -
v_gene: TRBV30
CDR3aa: CAWSTRGRQYF
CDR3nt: TGTGCCTGGAGTACTAGGGGGAGGCAGTACTTC

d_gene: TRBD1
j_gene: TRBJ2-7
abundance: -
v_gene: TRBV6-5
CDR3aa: CASSSRDRALYEQYF
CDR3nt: TGTGCCAGCAGTTCCCGGGACAGGGCCCTCTACGAGCAGTACTTC

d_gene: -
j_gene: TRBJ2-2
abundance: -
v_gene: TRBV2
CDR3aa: CASIGSANTGELFF
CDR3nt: TGTGCCAGCATCGGGTCAGCGAACACCGGGGAGCTGTTTTTT

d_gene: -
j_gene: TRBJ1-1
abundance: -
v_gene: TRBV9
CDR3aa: CASSVARTNTEAFF
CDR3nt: TGTGCCAGCAGCGTAGCTAGAACGAACACTGAAGCTTTCTTT

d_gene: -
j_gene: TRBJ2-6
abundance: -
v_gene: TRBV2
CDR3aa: CASRDGSGANVLTF
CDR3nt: TGTGCCAGCAGGGACGGCTCTGGGGCCAACGTCCTGACTTTC

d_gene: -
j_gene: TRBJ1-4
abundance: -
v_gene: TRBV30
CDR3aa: CAWSPVDEKLFF
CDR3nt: TGTGCCTGGAGTCCGGTGGATGAAAAACTGTTTTTT

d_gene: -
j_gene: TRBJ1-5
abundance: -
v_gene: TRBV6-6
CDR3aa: CASSTWGGAQPQHF
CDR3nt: TGTGCCAGCAGTACGTGGGGGGGGGCCCAGCCCCAGCATTTT

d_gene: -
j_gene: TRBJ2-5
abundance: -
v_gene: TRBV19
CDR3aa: CASSKPGEGGGETQYF
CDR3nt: TGTGCCAGTAGTAAGCCAGGGGAAGGAGGGGGAGAGACCCAGTACTTC

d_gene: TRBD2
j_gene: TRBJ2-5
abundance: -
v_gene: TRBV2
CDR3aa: CASSLLSGGQETQYF
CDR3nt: TGTGCCAGCAGTTTGTTATCGGGGGGCCAAGAGACCCAGTACTTC

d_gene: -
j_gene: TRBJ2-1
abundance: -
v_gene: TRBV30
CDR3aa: CAWTGRFNEQFF
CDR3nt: TGTGCCTGGACAGGGAGGTTCAATGAGCAGTTCTTC

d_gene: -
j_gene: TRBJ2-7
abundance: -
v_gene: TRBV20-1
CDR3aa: CSAFRAEQQYF
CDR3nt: TGCAGTGCTTTTAGGGCAGAACAGCAGTACTTC

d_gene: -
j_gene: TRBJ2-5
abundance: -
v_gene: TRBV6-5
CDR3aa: CASSYSPGPGGETQYF
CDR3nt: TGTGCCAGCAGTTACTCGCCGGGACCCGGGGGAGAGACCCAGTACTTC

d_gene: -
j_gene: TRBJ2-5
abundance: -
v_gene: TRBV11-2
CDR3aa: CASTFSEGETQYF
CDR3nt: TGTGCCAGCACCTTCTCGGAGGGCGAGACCCAGTACTTC

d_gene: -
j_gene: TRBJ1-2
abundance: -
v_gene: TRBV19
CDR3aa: CASNNRQEDGYTF
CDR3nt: TGTGCCAGTAACAACAGACAGGAAGATGGCTACACCTTC

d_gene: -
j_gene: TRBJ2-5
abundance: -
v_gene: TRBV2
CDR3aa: CASNPGVETQYF
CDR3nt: TGTGCCAGCAACCCCGGGGTGGAGACCCAGTACTTC

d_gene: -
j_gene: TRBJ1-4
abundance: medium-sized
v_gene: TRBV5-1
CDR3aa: CASSPWATPAEKLFF
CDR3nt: TGCGCCAGCAGCCCCTGGGCAACTCCGGCTGAAAAACTGTTTTTT

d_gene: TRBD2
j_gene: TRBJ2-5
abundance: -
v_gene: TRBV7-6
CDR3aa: CASSLTSGGQGTQYF
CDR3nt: TGTGCCAGCAGCTTGACTAGCGGGGGGCAGGGGACCCAGTACTTC

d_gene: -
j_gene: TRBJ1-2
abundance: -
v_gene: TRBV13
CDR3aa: CASTGPALNYGYTF
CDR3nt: TGTGCCAGCACCGGGCCAGCCTTGAACTATGGCTACACCTTC

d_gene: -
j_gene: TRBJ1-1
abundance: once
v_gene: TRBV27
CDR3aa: CASSLVGTAEAFF
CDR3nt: TGTGCCAGCAGTTTAGTGGGTACGGCTGAAGCTTTCTTT

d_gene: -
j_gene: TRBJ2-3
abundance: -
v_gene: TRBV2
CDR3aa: CASKRDLTDTQYF
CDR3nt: TGTGCCAGCAAAAGGGACCTCACAGATACGCAGTATTTT

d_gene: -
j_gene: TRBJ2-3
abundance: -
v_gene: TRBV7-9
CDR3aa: CASSLERTDTQYF
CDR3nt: TGTGCCAGCAGCTTAGAACGCACAGATACGCAGTATTTT

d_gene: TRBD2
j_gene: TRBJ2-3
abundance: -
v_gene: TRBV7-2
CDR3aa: CASSPFHEGGADTQYF
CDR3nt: TGTGCCAGCAGCCCCTTCCACGAGGGAGGGGCAGATACGCAGTATTTT

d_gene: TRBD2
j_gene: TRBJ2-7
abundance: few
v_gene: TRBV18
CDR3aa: CASSPTGRAYEQYF
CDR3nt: TGTGCCAGCTCACCCACGGGGAGGGCCTACGAGCAGTACTTC

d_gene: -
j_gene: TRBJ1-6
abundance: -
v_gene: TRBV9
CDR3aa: CASSVGGGSYNSPLHF
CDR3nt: TGTGCCAGCAGCGTAGGGGGGGGCTCCTATAATTCACCCCTCCACTTT

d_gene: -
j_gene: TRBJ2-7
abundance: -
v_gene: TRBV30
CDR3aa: CAWRSRRGSYEQYF
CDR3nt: TGTGCCTGGAGATCAAGGAGAGGGAGCTACGAGCAGTACTTC